What follows are 31 T cell receptor beta chains derived from one specimen sequenced in a study of blood T cell repertoires in COVID-19. TCRdb's copy holds only in-frame clones and misses some; the assay was immunoSEQ multiplex PCR. The data show around 94,000 clones, roughly 80% seen once. Sequences were obtained from peripheral blood. These receptors all stem from a human donor in a cohort sampled during active COVID-19.

The V call is TRBV5-1, the J call TRBJ2-7; 12 nucleotides agree with TRBD1. Unmatched junction bases numbered 5, after V lost 2 bases and J lost 5 bases. The CDR3 has 15 residues. Germline values: CDR1 SGHRS, CDR2 YFSETQ. CDR3 nucleotides: TGCGCCAGCAGCTTCTCCGGGACAGGGGGCCACGAGCAGTACTTC. Translated, it gives CASSFSGTGGHEQYF. Filled out from reference TRBV5-1 and TRBJ2-7, the complete variable domain reads KAGVTQTPRYLIKTRGQQVTLSCSPISGHRSVSWYQQTPGQGLQFLFEYFSETQRNKGNFPGRFSGRQFSNSRSEMNVSTLELGDSALYLCASSFSGTGGHEQYFGPGTRLTVT.

The chain uses TRBV28 and TRBJ2-7; D is perhaps TRBD1 (6 bases). Trimming took off 6 bases at V and 1 base at J, with 13 bases between the two ends. Germline V gives CDR1 MDHEN, CDR2 SYDVKM. The CDR3 is 14 amino acids. The CDR3, as DNA: TGTGCCAGCAGCGCCACAGGGTTGTCCTACGAGCAGTACTTC. Its translation is CASSATGLSYEQYF.

V and J are TRBV9 and TRBJ2-7; D remains unclear. Per germline, CDR1 SGDLS and CDR2 YYNGEE. This CDR3 contains 13 residues. Trimming cost V 7 bases and J 0 bases, with 11 bases left between them. The CDR3 loop reads CASGSGSSYEQYF. CDR3 DNA: TGTGCCAGCGGTTCAGGCAGCTCCTACGAGCAGTACTTC. Full variable domain (rest looked up from reference TRBV9 and TRBJ2-7): DSGVTQTPKHLITATGQRVTLRCSPRSGDLSVYWYQQSLDQGLQFLIQYYNGEERAKGNILERFSAQQFPDLHSELNLSSLELGDSALYFCASGSGSSYEQYFGPGTRLTVT.

V is TRBV2 and J is TRBJ1-3; D is unclear. Germline assignment: CDR1 SNHLY and CDR2 FYNNEI. The V end was cut by 7 bases, the J end by 7 bases, with 14 bases between. The CDR3 length is 13 residues. CDR3 sequence reads: CASKKGESNTIYF. Here the CDR3 DNA reads TGTGCCAGCAAGAAGGGAGAAAGCAACACCATATATTTT.

There are a few counts of this clone. The genes are TRBV7-4 and TRBJ2-7; the match to TRBD2 covers 8 bases. From germline, CDR1 is SGHVT and CDR2 SQSDAQ. The CDR3 has 15 residues. The trim removed 2 bases at V and 2 bases at J, leaving 5 bases unmatched. The CDR3 region is CASSLRGGYPYEQYF. Here the CDR3 DNA reads TGTGCCAGCAGCTTACGGGGGGGGTACCCCTACGAGCAGTACTTC.

The CDR3 DNA follows: TGCGCCAGCAAACTCGGACAGGCCCCAACGGGGGAAGCTTTCTTT. Protein sequence: CASKLGQAPTGEAFF. The rearrangement joins TRBV5-1 to TRBJ1-1; 7 bases are a match to TRBD1. Germline CDR1 SGHRS, CDR2 YFSETQ. J gave up 8 bases and V 6 bases, and 16 bases lay outside the gene matches. The CDR3 is 15 residues long.

This clone was picked up a small number of times. The chain joins TRBV3-1 (or the pseudogene TRBV3-2) to TRBJ1-2, with 11 bases identical to TRBD1. Germline CDR1 is LGHDT and CDR2 is YNNKEL (reference sequence). The CDR3 contains 15 residues. The ends lost 4 bases at V and 4 bases at J; junction bases unmatched: 5. The CDR3, as DNA: TGTGCCAGCAGCCGCGGGACAGGGGGGGCCTATGGCTACACCTTC. This sequence encodes CASSRGTGGAYGYTF.

The rearrangement uses TRBV2 and TRBJ2-7; D may be TRBD2 (6 bases). The CDR3 sequence is 14 residues long. CDR1 and CDR2 (germline): SNHLY, FYNNEI. Trimming pared 6 bases from V and 0 bases from J, leaving 12 bases between. CDR3 nucleotides: TGTGCCAGCAGGGGGGGAAGGAGCTCCTACGAGCAGTACTTC. Protein sequence: CASRGGRSSYEQYF.

This chain uses TRBV5-1 with TRBJ2-5; no firm D call. CDR3 length: 13 amino acids. V gave up 0 bases and J gave up 4 bases, with 7 bases separating them. Per germline, CDR1 SGHRS and CDR2 YFSETQ. The CDR3 loop reads CASSLGLTETQYF. CDR3 nucleotides: TGCGCCAGCAGCTTGGGACTCACAGAGACCCAGTACTTC. The whole variable domain, remainder taken from reference TRBV5-1 and TRBJ2-5, is KAGVTQTPRYLIKTRGQQVTLSCSPISGHRSVSWYQQTPGQGLQFLFEYFSETQRNKGNFPGRFSGRQFSNSRSEMNVSTLELGDSALYLCASSLGLTETQYFGPGTRLLVL.

The chain links TRBV28 to TRBJ2-7; 11 nucleotides match TRBD1. The CDR3 is 15 amino acids. CDR1 is MDHEN and CDR2 is SYDVKM in the germline V gene. Trimming removed 7 bases from V and 6 bases from J; junction bases left unmatched: 11. CDR3 nucleotides: TGTGCCAGCACCCGTCGGGACAGGGGGTATGGCGAGCAGTACTTC. Translation: CASTRRDRGYGEQYF.

This clone showed up just a few times. The chain has TRBV6-6 and TRBJ1-1; TRBD1 aligns across 7 bases. The CDR3 length is 14 residues. CDR1 is MNHNY, CDR2 SVGAGI, per germline (reference sequence). V lost 6 bases, J lost 1 base, and 5 bases stayed unmatched. CDR3 residues: CASRAGTANTEAFF. CDR3 coding DNA: TGTGCCAGCAGAGCCGGGACAGCGAACACTGAAGCTTTCTTT.

The V gene is TRBV27, the J gene TRBJ2-7, with 8 bases fitting TRBD2. This CDR3 spans 18 amino acids. J gave up 4 bases and V 5 bases, and 19 bases lay outside the gene matches. Looked up from germline, CDR1 is MNHEY and CDR2 is SMNVEV (reference sequence). CDR3 loop: CASSLRNTSGPLWYEQYF. In DNA, the CDR3 is TGTGCCAGCAGTCTGAGAAACACTAGCGGCCCCCTATGGTACGAGCAGTACTTC.

The V call is TRBV4-1, the J call TRBJ1-4; no reliable D call. Germline CDR1 MGHRA, CDR2 YSYEKL. The CDR3 consists of 15 residues. With 2 bases removed from V and 5 bases from J, the gap between germline ends came to 12 bases. The DNA for the CDR3 is TGCGCCAGCAGCCAATCTGGCAGGCTGAATGAAAAACTGTTTTTT. It is translated as CASSQSGRLNEKLFF.

This sequence joins TRBV30 and TRBJ2-1, with 7 bases aligning to TRBD2. The V gene's germline CDR1 is GTSNPN and CDR2 SVGIG (reference sequence). V shed 5 bases and J 8 bases; nucleotides not matched to a gene: 9. CDR3 length: 13 residues. CDR3 nucleotides: TGTGCCTGGCTCCTGGGAGGGAGTGATGAGCAGTTCTTC. Protein product: CAWLLGGSDEQFF.

The V and J genes are TRBV5-6 and TRBJ1-6; 7 bases align to TRBD1. Germline values: CDR1 SGHDT, CDR2 YYEEEE. With 4 bases clipped from V and 3 bases from J, the junction kept 7 bases outside the gene matches. This CDR3 region has 16 residues. The CDR3 DNA reads TGTGCCAGCAGCATCGGGGGACAGATCTATAATTCACCCCTCCACTTT. Its translation is CASSIGGQIYNSPLHF.

This chain connects TRBV30 to TRBJ2-1; the match to TRBD2 covers 13 bases. Germline V gene lookup returns CDR1 GTSNPN and CDR2 SVGIG (reference sequence). J was trimmed by 7 bases and V by 3 bases; bases with no gene match: 6. The CDR3 is 15 amino acids. The CDR3 sequence is CAWSLLAGGGNEQFF. CDR3 nucleotides: TGTGCCTGGAGCTTACTAGCGGGAGGGGGGAATGAGCAGTTCTTC.

The chain uses TRBV10-1 and TRBJ2-3; tentatively, D is TRBD2 (6 bases). The CDR3 is 14 residues long. Germline-derived CDR1 and CDR2 are WNHNN and SYGVQD (reference sequence). The V end was cut by 6 bases, the J end by 4 bases, with 14 bases between. CDR3: CASSPGEGADTQYF. In DNA form, the CDR3 reads TGCGCCAGCAGCCCGGGAGAAGGGGCAGATACGCAGTATTTT.

This clone was detected only once. The V gene is TRBV5-1, the J gene TRBJ2-5; 10 bases fit TRBD1. This CDR3 spans 16 amino acids. The germline gives CDR1 SGHRS, CDR2 YFSETQ. Germline trimming cut 4 bases from V and 0 bases from J; bases unmatched to any gene: 6. The CDR3, as DNA: TGCGCCAGCAGCCCGGGACAGGGGCCGTACCAAGAGACCCAGTACTTC. It codes for CASSPGQGPYQETQYF. Filled out from reference TRBV5-1 and TRBJ2-5, the complete variable domain reads KAGVTQTPRYLIKTRGQQVTLSCSPISGHRSVSWYQQTPGQGLQFLFEYFSETQRNKGNFPGRFSGRQFSNSRSEMNVSTLELGDSALYLCASSPGQGPYQETQYFGPGTRLLVL.

This clone was observed once. CDR3 residues: CAGGGLTSTDTQYF. The CDR3 region has the DNA TGTGCTGGGGGGGGACTTACATCCACAGATACGCAGTATTTT. The chain combines TRBV6-8 with TRBJ2-3; TRBD2 agrees at 7 bases. Germline V gene lookup returns CDR1 MNHGY and CDR2 SAAAGT. This CDR3 has 14 amino acids.

The chain carries TRBV28 and TRBJ2-7; D gene ambiguous. V was trimmed by 4 bases and J by 2 bases, leaving 18 bases between them. The CDR3 has 16 amino acids. The germline gives CDR1 MDHEN, CDR2 SYDVKM. CDR3 sequence (DNA): TGTGCCAGCAGTTACCCGACACGTTTGCCTCCCTACGAGCAGTACTTC. It codes for CASSYPTRLPPYEQYF.

V and J are TRBV23-1 and TRBJ1-2; D is ambiguous. TRBV23-1 is given ORF status, its function remaining uncertain. V lost 7 bases, J lost 8 bases, and 17 bases lay in between. This CDR3 has 13 residues. In DNA, the CDR3 is TGCGCCAGCACCCAAAAGGGCTGGGAGGGCTACACCTTC. It yields the protein CASTQKGWEGYTF.

The CDR3 region is CASSFPPQGNIQYF. CDR3 coding DNA: TGTGCCAGCAGCTTTCCCCCCCAGGGGAACATTCAGTACTTC. The gene calls are TRBV5-6 and TRBJ2-4, with D possibly TRBD1 on 6 matching bases. CDR1 and CDR2 from the germline V gene are SGHDT and YYEEEE. CDR3 length: 14 residues. V lost 2 bases, J lost 7 bases, and 13 bases lay in between.

This clone showed up just a few times. Within the sample, other DNA sequences also encode this same CDR3. This rearrangement joins TRBV2 to TRBJ2-7; D is possibly TRBD2 (6 bases). The V gene lost 6 bases and the J gene lost 2 bases, with 8 bases spanning the gap. This CDR3 contains 12 residues. Germline-derived CDR1 and CDR2 are SNHLY and FYNNEI. The CDR3 coding sequence is TGTGCCAGCAGGGGGACTGCCTACGAGCAGTACTTC. It specifies CASRGTAYEQYF.

The chain employs TRBV21-1 and TRBJ1-2. TRBV21-1 is described as a pseudogene. The CDR3 is made up of 16 amino acids. CDR3 in amino acids: CASSKVSSMSHYGYTF. The CDR3 coding sequence is TGTGCCAGCAGCAAAGTAAGCTCTATGTCCCACTATGGCTACACCTTC.

A note on this clone: Other DNA sequences of this sample code for an identical CDR3. The V gene is TRBV5-1, the J gene TRBJ2-7; maybe TRBD2 (5 bases). Germline V gives CDR1 SGHRS, CDR2 YFSETQ. V gave up 4 bases and J gave up 3 bases, with 11 bases separating them. The CDR3 is 13 residues long. The CDR3 sequence: CASSPDSLYEQYF. CDR3 sequence (DNA): TGCGCCAGCAGCCCGGACTCCCTCTACGAGCAGTACTTC.

The chain is built from TRBV18 and TRBJ1-1; a possible D gene is TRBD1 (6 bases). The ends were cut back, 3 bases at V and 1 base at J, with 12 bases in the middle. CDR3 length: 15 residues. CDR1 is KGHSH and CDR2 is LQKENI in the germline V gene. CDR3 region: CASSPRSTGNTEAFF. The CDR3 nucleotides are TGTGCCAGCTCACCCCGATCGACAGGGAACACTGAAGCTTTCTTT.

This clone came up once. V and J are TRBV18 and TRBJ1-1; D uncertain. The CDR3 totals 11 residues. V was cut by 3 bases and J by 6 bases, with 5 bases left in between. Germline V gene sequence: CDR1 KGHSH, CDR2 LQKENI. DNA of the CDR3: TGTGCCAGCTCACCCTCAGCTGAAGCTTTCTTT. Translation: CASSPSAEAFF.

The CDR3 nucleotides are TGCGCCAGCAGCACATGGACAGGGCGAGAGCAGTACTTC. This sequence encodes CASSTWTGREQYF. The rearrangement links TRBV5-1 to TRBJ2-7; 8 bases fit TRBD1. Trimming cost V 4 bases and J 7 bases; bases outside gene matches: 7. The CDR3 runs to 13 residues. Germline V CDR1 and CDR2: SGHRS, YFSETQ.

V usage is TRBV30 and J usage is TRBJ1-4, with D possibly matching TRBD1 (6 bases). This CDR3 comprises 13 residues. Germline lookup yields CDR1 GTSNPN and CDR2 SVGIG (reference sequence). V lost 2 bases and J 6 bases, leaving 10 bases between the germline ends. CDR3 amino acids: CAWSPQGHEKLFF. DNA for the CDR3: TGTGCCTGGAGTCCCCAGGGGCATGAAAAACTGTTTTTT.

The rearrangement uses TRBV5-1 and TRBJ2-7; 9 nucleotides line up with TRBD2. This CDR3 contains 17 residues. Germline CDR1 is SGHRS and CDR2 is YFSETQ. Trimming cost V 3 bases and J 2 bases; bases outside gene matches: 12. The CDR3 nucleotides read TGCGCCAGCAGCTCCGCTTTAGCGGGAGTGGCCGCCTACGAGCAGTACTTC. Protein: CASSSALAGVAAYEQYF.

V and J are TRBV24-1 and TRBJ1-3, with D possibly being TRBD1 (6 bases). Germline lookup yields CDR1 KGHDR and CDR2 SFDVKD. CDR3 length: 14 amino acids. The V gene lost 9 bases and the J gene lost 1 base, with 12 bases spanning the gap. This CDR3 is CATQGPDSGNTIYF. The CDR3 nucleotides are TGTGCCACCCAGGGGCCGGATTCTGGAAACACCATATATTTT.